One and the same sample provided the 28 T cell receptor beta chains below, sequenced in a study of T cells expressing NK-cell markers. TCRdb reworked the 5' RACE reads into one entry per CDR3 protein, no DNA. In all, the sample yields more than 400,000 distinct CDR3 sequences. Sequenced: blood T cells: a sorted CD56 or NKG2C T cell subset, CD4+ or CD8+ T cells, or bulk PBMC T cells (not recorded which). The receptors here all came from a woman aged 18 to 75 in good health.

The chain combines TRBV3-1 with TRBJ1-2; TCRdb selects TRBD1, and the lack of DNA leaves this call unchecked. The CDR3 is made up of 14 amino acids. Per the germline V gene, CDR1 is LGHDT and CDR2 is YNNKEL (reference sequence). The CDR3 spells CASSHPGAGYGYTF.

The chain combines TRBV11-2 with TRBJ2-1; TCRdb returns TRBD2, unconfirmable since there is no DNA. The CDR3 has 18 residues. Germline V gene sequence: CDR1 SGHAT, CDR2 FQNNGV. The chain's CDR3 is CASSLGTSGGAGRNEQFF.

The gene calls are TRBV12-3 or TRBV12-4 and TRBJ1-2; lacking DNA, the TRBD1 call made by TCRdb goes unchecked. CDR3 length equals 12 residues. Here the CDR3 reads CASRPGLGGYTF.

The chain uses TRBV4-2 and TRBJ2-5. The CDR3 contains 16 residues. Germline V lookup: CDR1 LGHNA, CDR2 YNFKEQ. The CDR3: CASSQETTLYQETQYF.

The V gene is TRBV20-1, the J gene TRBJ2-1; TCRdb's D call of TRBD1 is untestable without DNA. Germline V lookup: CDR1 DFQATT, CDR2 SNEGSKA (reference sequence). This CDR3 has 14 residues. This chain's CDR3 is CSATGTGDYNEQFF.

The rearrangement joins TRBV28 to TRBJ2-7; with no DNA, the TCRdb D assignment of TRBD2 cannot be verified. The germline CDR1 and CDR2 sequences are MDHEN and SYDVKM. CDR3 length: 15 residues. The CDR3 loop reads CASSLSPALSYEQYF. The entire variable domain, with the rest obtained from reference TRBV28 and TRBJ2-7, is as follows: DVKVTQSSRYLVKRTGEKVFLECVQDMDHENMFWYRQDPGLGLRLIYFSYDVKMKEKGDIPEGYSVSREKKERFSLILESASTNQTSMYLCASSLSPALSYEQYFGPGTRLTVT.

V and J are TRBV18 and TRBJ2-1; TCRdb's D call, TRBD2, is unchecked because there is no DNA. Germline V gene data show CDR1 as KGHSH and CDR2 as LQKENI. This CDR3 comprises 15 residues. The CDR3 reads CASSPPGLAANEQFF.

This chain connects TRBV20-1 to TRBJ1-1. This CDR3 region has 11 residues. The germline gives CDR1 DFQATT, CDR2 SNEGSKA (reference sequence). The CDR3 is CSARGWTEAFF.

This chain links TRBV27 with TRBJ1-2; TCRdb lists TRBD1, though no DNA is available to test this call. CDR1 is MNHEY, CDR2 SMNVEV, per germline (reference sequence). CDR3 length equals 14 residues. The CDR3 spells CASSFTGTVYGYTF.

V usage is TRBV10-3 and J usage is TRBJ1-1. Germline V gives CDR1 ENHRY, CDR2 SYGVKD. CDR3 size: 12 residues. The CDR3 here is CAISEHHTEAFF.

The genes are TRBV28 and TRBJ2-3; the TRBD2 assignment by TCRdb is unverifiable without DNA. The CDR3 has 17 amino acids. The germline V gene has CDR1 MDHEN and CDR2 SYDVKM. The CDR3 is CASSTRTSGLFTDTQYF. The whole variable domain, remainder taken from reference TRBV28 and TRBJ2-3, is DVKVTQSSRYLVKRTGEKVFLECVQDMDHENMFWYRQDPGLGLRLIYFSYDVKMKEKGDIPEGYSVSREKKERFSLILESASTNQTSMYLCASSTRTSGLFTDTQYFGPGTRLTVL.

The CDR3 reads CASSAVGHDQPQHF. This sequence joins TRBV7-9 and TRBJ1-5. The CDR3 is 14 residues long. Germline V gene sequence: CDR1 SEHNR, CDR2 FQNEAQ (reference sequence).

CDR3: CASRAGGANTGELFF. V is TRBV4-1 and J is TRBJ2-2; TCRdb proposes TRBD2, but this gene call is untestable without DNA. Germline loops: CDR1 MGHRA, CDR2 YSYEKL. The CDR3 consists of 15 residues.

The chain employs TRBV7-8 and TRBJ2-1; no DNA is available, so the TRBD1 call from TCRdb remains unchecked. The length of the CDR3 is 15 residues. Germline CDR1 is SGHVS and CDR2 is FQNEAQ. The CDR3 protein is CASRLPGQGGNEQFF.

V gene TRBV28 combines with J gene TRBJ2-7; TCRdb's D gene call, TRBD1, goes unchecked for lack of DNA. This CDR3 is 15 amino acids long. The germline CDR1 and CDR2 sequences are MDHEN and SYDVKM. The CDR3: CASSFGGTGDVEQYF.

The rearrangement uses TRBV6-1 and TRBJ2-6. CDR1 is MNHNS, CDR2 SASEGT, per germline. The CDR3 is made up of 15 amino acids. The CDR3 spells CASSERSSGANVLTF.

The V gene is TRBV20-1, the J gene TRBJ2-1; the TCRdb call, TRBD2, lacks DNA for checking. The CDR3 covers 12 residues. Germline V lookup: CDR1 DFQATT, CDR2 SNEGSKA (reference sequence). The CDR3 sequence: CSVDPTSDEQFF.

The rearrangement links TRBV7-2 to TRBJ2-1; the TCRdb D gene call, TRBD1, has no DNA to confirm it. This CDR3 is built from 17 residues. CDR1 and CDR2 from the germline V gene are SGHTA and FQGNSA. This CDR3 is CASSWRTGTESYNEQFF.

V usage is TRBV4-1 and J usage is TRBJ2-1; TCRdb lists TRBD2, though no DNA is available to test this call. The CDR3 extends over 16 amino acids. Germline V gene data show CDR1 as MGHRA and CDR2 as YSYEKL. The CDR3 spells CASSQDVSGPYNEQFF.

The chain has TRBV14 and TRBJ2-7; TCRdb's D gene call, TRBD1, goes unchecked for lack of DNA. The CDR3 length is 18 residues. The V gene's germline CDR1 is SGHDN and CDR2 FVKESK. The CDR3 region is CASSQVTGGGDPRGEQYF.

The chain is built from TRBV10-3 and TRBJ2-1; the D call of TRBD2 rests on TCRdb alone, since no DNA is present to check it. This CDR3 has 16 residues. Germline V gene data show CDR1 as ENHRY and CDR2 as SYGVKD. CDR3 sequence reads: CAISETGLAGGDEQFF.

The CDR3 here is CASSLGEPQHF. The chain recombines TRBV12-3 or TRBV12-4 with TRBJ1-5. CDR3 length: 11 amino acids.

The chain combines TRBV29-1 with TRBJ1-4; TCRdb's D call, TRBD1, is unchecked because there is no DNA. CDR1 and CDR2 from the germline V gene are SQVTM and ANQGSEA. CDR3 length: 13 amino acids. The CDR3 sequence is CSVGHSTNEKLFF.

V is TRBV5-1 and J is TRBJ1-6; TCRdb picks TRBD1, but there is no DNA to check that call. In germline, CDR1 is SGHRS, CDR2 YFSETQ. This CDR3 comprises 15 residues. This chain's CDR3 is CASSLAGGTTSPLHF.

The rearrangement uses TRBV20-1 and TRBJ2-7; the TCRdb call, TRBD2, lacks DNA for checking. The CDR3 covers 13 residues. Looked up from germline, CDR1 is DFQATT and CDR2 is SNEGSKA (reference sequence). This CDR3 is CSATGLADYEQYF.

The chain couples TRBV9 to TRBJ2-3; TCRdb returns TRBD2, unconfirmable since there is no DNA. Germline V gene sequence: CDR1 SGDLS, CDR2 YYNGEE. The CDR3 covers 15 residues. CDR3 in amino acids: CASSVGTSGPDTQYF.

The chain joins TRBV7-9 to TRBJ2-1; lacking DNA, the TRBD2 call made by TCRdb goes unchecked. This CDR3 is built from 14 residues. Germline assignment: CDR1 SEHNR and CDR2 FQNEAQ (reference sequence). CDR3: CASSPIAGGGEQFF. The full variable domain, completed using reference TRBV7-9 and TRBJ2-1, is DTGVSQNPRHKITKRGQNVTFRCDPISEHNRLYWYRQTLGQGPEFLTYFQNEAQLEKSRLLSDRFSAERPKGSFSTLEIQRTEQGDSAMYLCASSPIAGGGEQFFGPGTRLTVL.

The chain joins TRBV7-9 to TRBJ1-6. Germline V gives CDR1 SEHNR, CDR2 FQNEAQ (reference sequence). This CDR3 has 12 amino acids. The CDR3 sequence: CASSLWESPLHF.